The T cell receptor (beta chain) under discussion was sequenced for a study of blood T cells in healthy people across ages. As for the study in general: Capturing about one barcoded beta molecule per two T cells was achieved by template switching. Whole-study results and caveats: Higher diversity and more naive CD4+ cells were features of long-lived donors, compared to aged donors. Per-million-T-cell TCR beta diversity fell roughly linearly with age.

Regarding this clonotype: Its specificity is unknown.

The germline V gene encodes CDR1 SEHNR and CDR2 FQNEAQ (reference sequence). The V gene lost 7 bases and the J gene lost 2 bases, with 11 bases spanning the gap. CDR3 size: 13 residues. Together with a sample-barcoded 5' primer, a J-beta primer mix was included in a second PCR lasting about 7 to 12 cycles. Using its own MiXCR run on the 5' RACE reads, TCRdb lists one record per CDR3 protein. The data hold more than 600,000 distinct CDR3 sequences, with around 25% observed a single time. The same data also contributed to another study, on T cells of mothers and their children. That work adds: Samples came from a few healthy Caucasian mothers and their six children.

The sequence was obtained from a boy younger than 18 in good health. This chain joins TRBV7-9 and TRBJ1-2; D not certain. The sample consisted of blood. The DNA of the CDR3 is TGTGCCAGCACCGAAGATGTGAACTATGGCTACACCTTC. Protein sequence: CASTEDVNYGYTF.